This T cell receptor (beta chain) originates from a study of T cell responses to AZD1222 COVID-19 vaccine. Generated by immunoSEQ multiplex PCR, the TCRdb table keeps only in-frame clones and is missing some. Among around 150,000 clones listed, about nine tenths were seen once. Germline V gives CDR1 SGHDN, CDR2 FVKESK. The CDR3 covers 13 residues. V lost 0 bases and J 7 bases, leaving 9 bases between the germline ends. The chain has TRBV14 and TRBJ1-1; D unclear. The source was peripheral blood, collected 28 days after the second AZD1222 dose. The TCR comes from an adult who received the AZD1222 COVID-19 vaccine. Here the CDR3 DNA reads TGTGCCAGCAGCCAAGATCTCGGAAGTGAAGCTTTCTTT. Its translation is CASSQDLGSEAFF.